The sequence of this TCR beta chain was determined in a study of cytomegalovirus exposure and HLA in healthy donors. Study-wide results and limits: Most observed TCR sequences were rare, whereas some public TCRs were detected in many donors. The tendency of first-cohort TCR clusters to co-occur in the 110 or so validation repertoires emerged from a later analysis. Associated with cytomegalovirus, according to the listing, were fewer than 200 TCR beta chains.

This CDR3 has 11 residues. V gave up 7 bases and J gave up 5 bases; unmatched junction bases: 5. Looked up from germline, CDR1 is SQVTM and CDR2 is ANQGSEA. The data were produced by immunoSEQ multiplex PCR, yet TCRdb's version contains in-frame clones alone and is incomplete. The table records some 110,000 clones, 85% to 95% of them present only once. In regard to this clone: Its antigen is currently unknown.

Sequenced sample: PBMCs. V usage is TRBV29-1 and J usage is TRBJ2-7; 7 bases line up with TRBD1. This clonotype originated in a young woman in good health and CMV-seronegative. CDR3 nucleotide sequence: TGCAGCGCGACCACAGGGGACGAGCAGTACTTC. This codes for CSATTGDEQYF.